This TCR beta chain is from a study of T cell responses to AZD1222 COVID-19 vaccine. Method: immunoSEQ multiplex PCR; TCRdb's copy keeps in-frame clones and lacks some. The table shows roughly 42,000 clones, with around three quarters occurring only once. Turning to this clone: Its specificity is not known.

General study points: All repertoire sampling was performed exclusively after the peak T cell response. Donors, mostly white British, included more females; clonal diversity was possibly underestimated.

The sequences come from peripheral blood, collected on day 0 of AZD1222 vaccination. The TCR was taken from an adult in good health.

This CDR3 is CATTQNRQGRGHEQFF. CDR3 coding DNA: TGTGCCACTACTCAAAACCGACAGGGCCGCGGTCATGAGCAGTTCTTC. The J gene is TRBJ2-1, the V gene TRBV11-3; 7 bases fit TRBD1. V gave up 10 bases and J gave up 8 bases; unmatched junction bases: 20. The CDR3 extends over 16 amino acids. Germline assignment: CDR1 SGHNT and CDR2 YENEEA.